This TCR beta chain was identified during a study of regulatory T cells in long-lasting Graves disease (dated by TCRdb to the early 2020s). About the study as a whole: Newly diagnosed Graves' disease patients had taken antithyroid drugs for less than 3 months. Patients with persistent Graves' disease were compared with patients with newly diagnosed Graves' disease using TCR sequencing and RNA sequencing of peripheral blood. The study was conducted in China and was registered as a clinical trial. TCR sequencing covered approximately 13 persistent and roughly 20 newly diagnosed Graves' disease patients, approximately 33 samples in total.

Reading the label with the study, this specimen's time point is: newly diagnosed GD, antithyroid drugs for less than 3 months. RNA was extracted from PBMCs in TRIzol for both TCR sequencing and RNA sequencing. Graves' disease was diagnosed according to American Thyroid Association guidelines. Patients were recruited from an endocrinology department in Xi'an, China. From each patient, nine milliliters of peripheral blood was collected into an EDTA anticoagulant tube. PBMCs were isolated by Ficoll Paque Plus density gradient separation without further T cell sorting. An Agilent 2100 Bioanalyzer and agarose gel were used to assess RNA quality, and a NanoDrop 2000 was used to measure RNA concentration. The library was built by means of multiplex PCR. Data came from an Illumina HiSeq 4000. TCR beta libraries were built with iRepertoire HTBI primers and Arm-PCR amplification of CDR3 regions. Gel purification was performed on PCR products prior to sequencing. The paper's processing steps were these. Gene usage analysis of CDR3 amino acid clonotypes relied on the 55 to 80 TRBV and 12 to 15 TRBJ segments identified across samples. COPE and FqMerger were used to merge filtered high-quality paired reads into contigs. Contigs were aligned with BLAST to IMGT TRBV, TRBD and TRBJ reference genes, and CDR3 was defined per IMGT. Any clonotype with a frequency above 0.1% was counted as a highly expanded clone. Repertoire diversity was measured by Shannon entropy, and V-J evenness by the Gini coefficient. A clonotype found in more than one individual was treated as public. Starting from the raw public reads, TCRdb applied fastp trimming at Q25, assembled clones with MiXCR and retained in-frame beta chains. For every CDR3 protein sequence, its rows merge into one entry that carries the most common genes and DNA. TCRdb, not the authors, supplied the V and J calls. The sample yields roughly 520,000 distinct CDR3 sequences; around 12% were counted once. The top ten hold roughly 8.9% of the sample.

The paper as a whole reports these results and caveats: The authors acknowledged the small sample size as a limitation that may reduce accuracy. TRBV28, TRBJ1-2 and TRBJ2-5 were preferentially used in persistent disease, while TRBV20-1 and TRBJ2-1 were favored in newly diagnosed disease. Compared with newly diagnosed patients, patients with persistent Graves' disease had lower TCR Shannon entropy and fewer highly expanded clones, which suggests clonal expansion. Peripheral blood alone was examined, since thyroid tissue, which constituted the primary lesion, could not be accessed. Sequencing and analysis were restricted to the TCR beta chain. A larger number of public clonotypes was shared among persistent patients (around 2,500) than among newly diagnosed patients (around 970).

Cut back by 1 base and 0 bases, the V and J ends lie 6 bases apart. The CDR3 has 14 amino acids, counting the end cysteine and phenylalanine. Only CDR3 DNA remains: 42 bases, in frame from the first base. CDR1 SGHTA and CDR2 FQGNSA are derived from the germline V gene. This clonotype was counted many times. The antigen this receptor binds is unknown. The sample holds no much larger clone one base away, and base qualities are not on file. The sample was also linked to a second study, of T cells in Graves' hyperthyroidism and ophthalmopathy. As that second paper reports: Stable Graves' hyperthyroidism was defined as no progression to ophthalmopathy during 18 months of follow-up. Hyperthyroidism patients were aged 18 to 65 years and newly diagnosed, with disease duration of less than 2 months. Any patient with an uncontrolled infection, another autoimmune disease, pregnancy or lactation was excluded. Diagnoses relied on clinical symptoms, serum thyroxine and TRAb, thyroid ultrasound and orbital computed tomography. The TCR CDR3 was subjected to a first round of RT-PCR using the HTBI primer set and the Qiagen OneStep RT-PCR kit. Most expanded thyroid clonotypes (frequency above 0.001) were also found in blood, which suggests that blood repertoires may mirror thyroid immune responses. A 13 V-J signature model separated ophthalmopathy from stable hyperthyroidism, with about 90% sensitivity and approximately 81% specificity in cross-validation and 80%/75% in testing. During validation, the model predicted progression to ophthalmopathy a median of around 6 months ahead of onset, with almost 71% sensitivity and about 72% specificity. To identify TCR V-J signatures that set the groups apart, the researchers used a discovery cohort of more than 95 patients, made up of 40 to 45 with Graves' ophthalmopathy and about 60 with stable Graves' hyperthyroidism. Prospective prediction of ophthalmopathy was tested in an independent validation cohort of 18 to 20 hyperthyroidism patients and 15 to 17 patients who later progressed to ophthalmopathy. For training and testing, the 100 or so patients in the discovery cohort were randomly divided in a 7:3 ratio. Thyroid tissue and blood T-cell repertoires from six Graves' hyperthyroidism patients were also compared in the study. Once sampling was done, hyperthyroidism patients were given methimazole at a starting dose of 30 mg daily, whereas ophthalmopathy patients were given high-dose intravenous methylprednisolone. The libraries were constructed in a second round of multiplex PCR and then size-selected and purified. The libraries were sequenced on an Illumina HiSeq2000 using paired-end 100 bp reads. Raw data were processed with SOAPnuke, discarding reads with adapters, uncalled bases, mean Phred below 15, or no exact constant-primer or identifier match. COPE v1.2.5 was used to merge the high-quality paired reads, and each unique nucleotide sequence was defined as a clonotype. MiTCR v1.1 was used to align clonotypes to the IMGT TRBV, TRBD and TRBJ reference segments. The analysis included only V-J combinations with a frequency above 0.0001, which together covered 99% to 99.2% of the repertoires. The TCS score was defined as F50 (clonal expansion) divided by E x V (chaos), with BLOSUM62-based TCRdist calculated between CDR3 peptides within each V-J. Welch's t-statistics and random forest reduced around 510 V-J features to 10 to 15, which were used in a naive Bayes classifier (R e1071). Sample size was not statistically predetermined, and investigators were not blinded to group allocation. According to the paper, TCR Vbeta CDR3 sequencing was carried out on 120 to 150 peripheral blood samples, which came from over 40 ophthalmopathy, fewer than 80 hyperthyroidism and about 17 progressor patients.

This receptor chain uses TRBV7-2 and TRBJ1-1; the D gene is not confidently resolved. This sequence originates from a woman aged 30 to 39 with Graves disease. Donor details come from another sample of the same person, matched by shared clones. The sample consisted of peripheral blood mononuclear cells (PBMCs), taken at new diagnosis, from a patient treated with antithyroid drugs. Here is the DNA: TGTGCCAGCAGCTTAGTTGCCTTGAACACTGAAGCTTTCTTT. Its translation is CASSLVALNTEAFF.